This T cell receptor (delta chain) comes out of a study of gamma-delta T cells after stem cell transplantation. TCRdb redid clone calling on the RT-PCR reads using CATT. The sample contains some 2,900 delta-chain clones, 2.5% to 3% of which appear only once. Germline V CDR1 and CDR2: GEAIGNYY, EKD. This CDR3 contains 20 residues. V shed 1 base and J 1 base; nucleotides not matched to a gene: 18. Sample: gamma-delta T cells. The source of this sequence is a human donor. It is not recorded whose cells these are; they may come from a transplant donor. The chain recombines TRDV2 with TRDJ1; TRDD3 aligns across 9 bases. The CDR3 sequence: CACDTLELGDPTLLTDKLIF. CDR3 coding DNA: TGTGCCTGTGACACGCTAGAACTGGGGGACCCGACCCTGCTCACCGATAAACTCATCTTT.